The rows below give T cell receptor beta chains drawn from one sample of a study of CD8 T cells in Susac syndrome. Using its own MiXCR run on the immunoSEQ multiplex PCR reads, TCRdb lists one record per CDR3 protein. The table shows about 200,000 distinct CDR3 sequences, with around 90% occurring only once. The sequenced sample was CD8+ T cells from PBMCs. The receptors derive from a human donor with multiple sclerosis. Each CDR3 is given with its conserved first and last residue. The D gene is left open where the match is weak. Clone size is not always given. Where it is, it says once, few, many or a class for expanded clones.

TRBV10-3	TRBJ2-1	-	-	TGTGCCATCAGTGAGTCAACGTCCTACAATGAGCAGTTCTTC	CAISESTSYNEQFF
TRBV19	TRBJ2-2	-	-	TGTGCCAGTAGTATAGTACAGAACACCGGGGAGCTGTTTTTT	CASSIVQNTGELFF
TRBV9	TRBJ2-1	once	-	TGTGCCAGCAGCAACAGGGAATTTGAGCAGTTCTTC	CASSNREFEQFF
TRBV9	TRBJ1-6	-	TRBD1	TGTGCCAGCAGCGAAGAGACAGGGAGCGGAAATTCACCCCTCCACTTT	CASSEETGSGNSPLHF
TRBV9	TRBJ2-5	-	TRBD1	TGTGCCAGCAGCGTCTCCCGGATACCTGAAGTGGGGACAGGTCAAGAGACCCAGTACTTC	CASSVSRIPEVGTGQETQYF
TRBV19	TRBJ1-5	-	-	TGTGCCAGTAGTACAGGTTCGGTCGGTCTAGGCAATCAGCCCCAGCATTTT	CASSTGSVGLGNQPQHF
TRBV19	TRBJ1-1	once	-	TGTGCCAGTAGTAGCCCACAGAGAGGAAGGACTGAAGCTTTCTTT	CASSSPQRGRTEAFF
TRBV13	TRBJ1-5	-	-	TGTGCCAGCAGCTTAGGGGGCCGAGGATATCAGCCCCAGCATTTT	CASSLGGRGYQPQHF
TRBV27	TRBJ2-2	-	-	TGTGCCAGCAGTCCCCTGAACCCGCCCGGGGAGCTGTTTTTT	CASSPLNPPGELFF
TRBV30	TRBJ2-7	-	TRBD1	TGTGCCTGGAGCGCTCCGGGACAGGAAACCTACGAGCAGTACTTC	CAWSAPGQETYEQYF
TRBV7-8	TRBJ2-3	-	TRBD2	TGTGCCAGCAGCTTATGGGGGGGGAGCACAGATACGCAGTATTTT	CASSLWGGSTDTQYF
TRBV9	TRBJ2-3	-	-	TGTGCCAGCAGCGCGGTGCCAGCAGATACGCAGTATTTT	CASSAVPADTQYF
TRBV6-4	TRBJ2-7	-	TRBD1	TGTGCCAGCAGTGAGTTCCCGGGACAGTCCTACGAGCAGTACTTC	CASSEFPGQSYEQYF
TRBV9	TRBJ2-1	-	-	TGTGCCAGCAGCTCCGAATCGCGGAGTTACGCCTCCTACAATGAGCAGTTCTTC	CASSSESRSYASYNEQFF
TRBV13	TRBJ1-2	-	-	TGTGCCAGCAGCGTCCGGGACCCTTATGGCTACACCTTC	CASSVRDPYGYTF
TRBV29-1	TRBJ2-2	-	TRBD2	TGCAGCGTGATGGGAGGACTAGCGCATAACACCGGGGAGCTGTTTTTT	CSVMGGLAHNTGELFF
TRBV6-1	TRBJ1-1	-	TRBD1	TGTGCCAGCAGGGACAGGGACCTAAACACTGAAGCTTTCTTT	CASRDRDLNTEAFF
TRBV30	TRBJ1-4	-	-	TGTGCCTGGGGACCCCCTCCCTACAGGGAAGCTAATGAAAAACTGTTTTTT	CAWGPPPYREANEKLFF
TRBV5-1	TRBJ1-1	-	-	TGCGCCAGCAGCTCGCATGATTCGATGAACACTGAAGCTTTCTTT	CASSSHDSMNTEAFF
TRBV10-2	TRBJ2-7	-	-	TGCGCCAGCAGTGACAAGGGGACCAGGCAGTACTTC	CASSDKGTRQYF
TRBV12-3/TRBV12-4	TRBJ2-6	-	TRBD1	TGTGCCAGCAGTTTCACAGGGGCCGGGGCCAACGTCCTGACTTTC	CASSFTGAGANVLTF
TRBV10-1	TRBJ1-5	once	-	TGCGCCACCACTTTCCAGGGCGGCAATCAGCCCCAGCATTTT	CATTFQGGNQPQHF
TRBV12-3/TRBV12-4	TRBJ2-1	-	-	TGTGCCAGCAGTTTACCGTGGCTAGGGGAGTACAATGAGCAGTTCTTC	CASSLPWLGEYNEQFF
TRBV15	TRBJ1-5	-	-	TGTGCCACCGCGGAGGGGGGCCGCAATCAGCCCCAGCATTTT	CATAEGGRNQPQHF
TRBV5-1	TRBJ1-5	-	-	TGCGCCCGCAATAGTCTTGCTGGGAGCCAGGGGACAAATCAGCCCCAGCATTTT	CARNSLAGSQGTNQPQHF
TRBV5-1	TRBJ2-7	-	-	TGCGCCAGCACTCGGGACGGAGACTACGAGCAGTACTTC	CASTRDGDYEQYF
TRBV15	TRBJ2-2	-	-	TGTGCCACTTTAAGGGGAACCGGGGAGCTGTTTTTT	CATLRGTGELFF
TRBV19	TRBJ2-1	-	-	TGTGCCAGTAGTATGGCCGCCAATGAGCAGTTCTTC	CASSMAANEQFF
TRBV28	TRBJ1-5	-	TRBD1	TGTGCCAGCAGTTGGGCGGGACAGTATCATCGAGAGCCCCAGCATTTT	CASSWAGQYHREPQHF
TRBV7-9	TRBJ1-1	-	-	TGTGCCAGCACCTACACCCTGGGCACTGAAGCTTTCTTT	CASTYTLGTEAFF
TRBV19	TRBJ2-1	-	-	TGTGCCAGTAGTATAGCGGGGACGACATCCAATGAGCAGTTCTTC	CASSIAGTTSNEQFF
TRBV19	TRBJ1-1	-	TRBD1	TGTGCCAGTAGGGACCCGGGACAGGAAGCTTTCTTT	CASRDPGQEAFF
TRBV12-3/TRBV12-4	TRBJ2-1	-	TRBD1	TGTGCCAGCAGACCGACGGGACAGGAGAACAATGAGCAGTTCTTC	CASRPTGQENNEQFF
TRBV30	TRBJ1-2	-	-	TGTGCCTGGATGGGGGGGAACTATGGCTACACCTTC	CAWMGGNYGYTF